The source of this T cell receptor (beta chain) is a study of blood T cell repertoires in COVID-19. Overall study context: Samples came from the United States, Italy and Spain, spanning acute and convalescent COVID-19. Sources were T cells, B-cell-depleted T cells, or PBMCs; the material itself was cDNA or gDNA.

Clones were sequenced by immunoSEQ multiplex PCR, and TCRdb holds only the in-frame ones, with some missing. The sample lists 300,000 to 400,000 clones, about 85% occurring once. Cohorts were based on clinical histories the participants reported. This CDR3 spans 11 amino acids. Germline V CDR1 and CDR2: SGHNT, YENEEA. V lost 6 bases and J 7 bases, leaving 10 bases between the germline ends. The sequence was obtained from a woman in her twenties or thirties who had been exposed to COVID-19. Sequences were obtained from PBMCs or T cells enriched from blood (not recorded which). The chain couples TRBV11-3 to TRBJ2-7, with D hard to call. For the CDR3, the DNA is TGTGCCAGCAGTAGAGGTTTTGAGCAGTACTTC. Its protein is CASSRGFEQYF.